The sequence of this T cell receptor beta chain was determined in a study of T cell responses to AZD1222 COVID-19 vaccine. Points from the study as a whole: The study found vaccine-associated CD4 TCRs spanning spike, dominant at 160-218 and 743-854. It should be noted that donors were predominantly white British and more often female, and clonal diversity was possibly underestimated. Spike-specific TCR breadth and depth rose after two AZD1222 doses.

Profiled with immunoSEQ multiplex PCR; TCRdb holds only in-frame clones, not every one. The profile shows 200,000 to 250,000 clones, roughly 94% of them singletons. The CDR3 sequence is 13 residues long. Germline CDR1 is SGHVS and CDR2 is FQNEAQ. V lost 4 bases, J lost 4 bases, and 10 bases lay in between. With respect to this clone: Its specificity is not known.

This sequence joins TRBV7-8 and TRBJ1-1, with D unclear. This specimen consisted of peripheral blood, obtained 28 days after the second dose of the MenACWY control vaccine. The sequence came from an adult who received the MenACWY meningococcal vaccine as a control. CDR3 in DNA: TGTGCCAGCAGCTCTCCGGGCAGCACTGAAGCTTTCTTT. Its translation is CASSSPGSTEAFF.